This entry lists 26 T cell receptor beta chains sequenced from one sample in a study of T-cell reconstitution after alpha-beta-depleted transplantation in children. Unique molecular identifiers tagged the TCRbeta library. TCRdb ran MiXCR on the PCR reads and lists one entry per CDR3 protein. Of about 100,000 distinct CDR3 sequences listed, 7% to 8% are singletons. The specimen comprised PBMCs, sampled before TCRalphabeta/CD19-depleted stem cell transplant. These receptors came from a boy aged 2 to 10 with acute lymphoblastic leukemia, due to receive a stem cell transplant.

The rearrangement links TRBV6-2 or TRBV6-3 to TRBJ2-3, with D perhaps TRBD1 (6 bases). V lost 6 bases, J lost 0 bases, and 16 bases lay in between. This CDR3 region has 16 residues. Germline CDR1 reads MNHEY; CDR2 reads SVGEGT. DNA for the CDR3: TGTGCCAGCAGCCTGCTCCCGGGACACAGCACAGATACGCAGTATTTT. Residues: CASSLLPGHSTDTQYF.

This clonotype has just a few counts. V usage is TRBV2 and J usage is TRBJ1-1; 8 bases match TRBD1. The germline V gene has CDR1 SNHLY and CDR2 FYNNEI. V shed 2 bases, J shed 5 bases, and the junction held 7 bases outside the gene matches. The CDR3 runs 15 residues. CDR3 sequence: CASSEFGTGITEAFF. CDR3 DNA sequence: TGTGCCAGCAGTGAATTTGGGACAGGTATAACTGAAGCTTTCTTT.

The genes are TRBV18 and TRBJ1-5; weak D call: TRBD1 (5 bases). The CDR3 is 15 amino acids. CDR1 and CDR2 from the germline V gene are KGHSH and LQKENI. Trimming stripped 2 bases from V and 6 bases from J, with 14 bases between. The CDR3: CASSPTPRQSQPQHF. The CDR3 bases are TGTGCCAGCTCACCAACCCCCCGACAGAGTCAGCCCCAGCATTTT.

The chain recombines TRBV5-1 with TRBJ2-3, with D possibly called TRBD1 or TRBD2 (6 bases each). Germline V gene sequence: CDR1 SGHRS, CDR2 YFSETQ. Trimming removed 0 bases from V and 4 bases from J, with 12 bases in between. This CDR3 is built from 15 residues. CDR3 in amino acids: CASSLERGPSDTQYF. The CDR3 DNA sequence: TGCGCCAGCAGCTTGGAACGGGGGCCCTCAGATACGCAGTATTTT.

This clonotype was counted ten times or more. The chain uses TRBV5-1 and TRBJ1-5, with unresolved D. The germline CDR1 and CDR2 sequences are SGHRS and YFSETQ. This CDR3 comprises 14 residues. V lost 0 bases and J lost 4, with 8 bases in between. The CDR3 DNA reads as TGCGCCAGCAGCTTGGCGGGGTCGAATCAGCCCCAGCATTTT. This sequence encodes CASSLAGSNQPQHF.

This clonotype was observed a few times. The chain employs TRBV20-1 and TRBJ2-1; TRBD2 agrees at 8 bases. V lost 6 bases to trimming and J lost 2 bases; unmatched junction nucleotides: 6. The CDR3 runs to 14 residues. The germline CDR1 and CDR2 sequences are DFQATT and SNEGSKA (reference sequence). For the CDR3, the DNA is TGCAGTGCCCGGGACGGGGGGGCCTACAATGAGCAGTTCTTC. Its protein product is CSARDGGAYNEQFF.

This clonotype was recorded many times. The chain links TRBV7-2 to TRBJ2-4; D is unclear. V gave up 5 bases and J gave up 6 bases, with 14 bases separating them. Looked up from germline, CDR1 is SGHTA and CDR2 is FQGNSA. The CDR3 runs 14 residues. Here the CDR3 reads CASSPAPVANIQYF. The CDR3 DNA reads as TGTGCCAGCAGCCCCGCCCCCGTCGCAAACATTCAGTACTTC.

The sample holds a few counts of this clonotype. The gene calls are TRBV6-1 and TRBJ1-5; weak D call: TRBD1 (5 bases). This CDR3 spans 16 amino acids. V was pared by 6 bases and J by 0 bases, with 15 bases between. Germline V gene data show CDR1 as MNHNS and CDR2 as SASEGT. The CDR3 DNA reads TGTGCCAGCAGCGAACACGGCGGGACTAGCAATCAGCCCCAGCATTTT. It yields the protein CASSEHGGTSNQPQHF.

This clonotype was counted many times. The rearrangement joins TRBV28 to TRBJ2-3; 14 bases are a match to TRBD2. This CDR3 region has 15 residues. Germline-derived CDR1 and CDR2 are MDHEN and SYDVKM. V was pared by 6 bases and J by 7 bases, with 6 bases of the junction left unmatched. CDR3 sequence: CASSLTSGGANTQYF. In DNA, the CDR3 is TGTGCCAGCAGCCTGACTAGCGGGGGGGCCAATACGCAGTATTTT.

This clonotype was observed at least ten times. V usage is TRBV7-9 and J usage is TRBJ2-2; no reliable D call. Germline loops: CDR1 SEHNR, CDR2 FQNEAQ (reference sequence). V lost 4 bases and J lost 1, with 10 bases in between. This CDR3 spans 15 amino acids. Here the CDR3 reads CASSSPPGNTGELFF. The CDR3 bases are TGTGCCAGCAGCTCTCCTCCTGGGAACACCGGGGAGCTGTTTTTT.

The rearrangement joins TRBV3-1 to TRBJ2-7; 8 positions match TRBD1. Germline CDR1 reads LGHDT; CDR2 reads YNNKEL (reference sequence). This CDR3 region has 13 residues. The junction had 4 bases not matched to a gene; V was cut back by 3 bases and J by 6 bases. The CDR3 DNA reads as TGTGCCAGCAGCCAGCCAGGGGGCGGCGAGCAGTACTTC. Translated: CASSQPGGGEQYF.

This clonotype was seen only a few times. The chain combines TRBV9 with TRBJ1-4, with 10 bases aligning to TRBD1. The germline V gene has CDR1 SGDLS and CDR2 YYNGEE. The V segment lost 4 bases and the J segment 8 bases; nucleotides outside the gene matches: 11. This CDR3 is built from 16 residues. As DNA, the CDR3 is TGTGCCAGCAGCCAGGATCCCCGGGACAGGGGCGAAAAACTGTTTTTT. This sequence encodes CASSQDPRDRGEKLFF.

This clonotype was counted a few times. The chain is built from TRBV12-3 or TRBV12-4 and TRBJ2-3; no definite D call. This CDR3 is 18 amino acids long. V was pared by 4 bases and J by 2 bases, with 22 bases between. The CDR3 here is CASSSPPDRSVFTDTQYF. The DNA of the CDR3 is TGTGCCAGCAGTTCCCCCCCTGATAGGTCCGTTTTCACAGATACGCAGTATTTT.

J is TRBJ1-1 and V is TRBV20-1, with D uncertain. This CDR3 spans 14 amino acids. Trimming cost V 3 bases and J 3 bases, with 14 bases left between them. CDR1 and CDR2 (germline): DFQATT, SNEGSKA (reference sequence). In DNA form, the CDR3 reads TGCAGTGCTAGCAACCCAATTGGGGACACTGAAGCTTTCTTT. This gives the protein CSASNPIGDTEAFF.

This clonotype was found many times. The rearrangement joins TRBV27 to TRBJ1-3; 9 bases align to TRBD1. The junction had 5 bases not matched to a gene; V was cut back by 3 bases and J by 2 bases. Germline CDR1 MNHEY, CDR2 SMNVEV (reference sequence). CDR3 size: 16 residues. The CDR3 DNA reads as TGTGCCAGCAGTTTGGACAGGGGAATCGCTGGAAACACCATATATTTT. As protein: CASSLDRGIAGNTIYF.

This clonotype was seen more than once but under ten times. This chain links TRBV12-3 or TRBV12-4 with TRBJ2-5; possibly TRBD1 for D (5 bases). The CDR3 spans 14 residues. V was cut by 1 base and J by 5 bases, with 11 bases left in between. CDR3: CASSLGGRLETQYF. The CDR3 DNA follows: TGTGCCAGCAGTTTAGGGGGCCGTTTGGAGACCCAGTACTTC.

CDR3 amino acids: CASTQDPASEAFF. The CDR3 coding sequence is TGTGCCTCCACCCAAGATCCCGCCTCTGAAGCTTTCTTT. The chain employs TRBV3-1 and TRBJ1-1, with D unclear. From germline, CDR1 is LGHDT and CDR2 YNNKEL (reference sequence). The CDR3 extends over 13 amino acids. V was clipped by 11 bases and J by 6 bases, with 19 bases between them.

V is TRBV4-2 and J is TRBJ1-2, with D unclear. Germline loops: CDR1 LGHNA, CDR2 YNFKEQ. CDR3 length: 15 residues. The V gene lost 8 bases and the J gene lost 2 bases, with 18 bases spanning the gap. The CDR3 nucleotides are TGTGCCAGCGGCCCCGGAGGGCTGAAGAACTATGGCTACACCTTC. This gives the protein CASGPGGLKNYGYTF.

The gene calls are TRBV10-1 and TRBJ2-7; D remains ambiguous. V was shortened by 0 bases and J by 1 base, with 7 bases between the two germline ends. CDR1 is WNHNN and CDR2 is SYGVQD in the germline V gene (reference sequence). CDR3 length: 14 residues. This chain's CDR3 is CASSESRMSYEQYF. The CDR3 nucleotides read TGCGCCAGCAGTGAGTCCAGGATGTCCTACGAGCAGTACTTC.

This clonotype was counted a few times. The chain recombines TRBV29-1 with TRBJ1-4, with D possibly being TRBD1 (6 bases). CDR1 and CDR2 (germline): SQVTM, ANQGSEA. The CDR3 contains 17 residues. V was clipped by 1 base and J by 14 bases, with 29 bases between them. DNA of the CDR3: TGCAGCGTTGAAGGGGCAGAAAGGGGACACTGGCTGGGGGTGCTGTTTTTT. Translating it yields CSVEGAERGHWLGVLFF.

DNA of the CDR3: TGTGCCAGCAGCCTCCGAAGCTCTGGGGCCAACGTCCTGACTTTC. Amino acids: CASSLRSSGANVLTF. The rearrangement uses TRBV6-2 or TRBV6-3 and TRBJ2-6; D is ambiguous. Deletions cut 6 bases from V and 0 bases from J, with 9 bases between. Per the germline V gene, CDR1 is MNHEY and CDR2 is SVGEGT. This CDR3 contains 15 residues.

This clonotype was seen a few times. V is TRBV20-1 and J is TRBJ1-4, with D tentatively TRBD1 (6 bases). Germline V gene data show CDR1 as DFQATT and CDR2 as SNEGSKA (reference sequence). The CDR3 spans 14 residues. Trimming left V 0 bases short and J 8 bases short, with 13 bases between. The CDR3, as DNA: TGCAGTGCTAGAGAACCCAGGGGACGAGAAAAACTGTTTTTT. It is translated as CSAREPRGREKLFF.

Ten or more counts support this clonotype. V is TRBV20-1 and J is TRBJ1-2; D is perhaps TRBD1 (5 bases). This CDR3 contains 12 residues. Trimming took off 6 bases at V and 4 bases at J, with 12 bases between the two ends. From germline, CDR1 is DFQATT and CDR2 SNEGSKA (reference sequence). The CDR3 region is CSAMTASYGYTF. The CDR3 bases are TGCAGTGCCATGACAGCTAGCTATGGCTACACCTTC.

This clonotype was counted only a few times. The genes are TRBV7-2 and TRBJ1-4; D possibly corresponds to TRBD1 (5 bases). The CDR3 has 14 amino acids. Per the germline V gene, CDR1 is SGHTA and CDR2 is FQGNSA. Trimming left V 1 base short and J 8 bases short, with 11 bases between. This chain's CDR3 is CASSLVGVGEKLFF. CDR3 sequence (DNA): TGTGCCAGCAGCTTAGTGGGGGTAGGGGAAAAACTGTTTTTT.

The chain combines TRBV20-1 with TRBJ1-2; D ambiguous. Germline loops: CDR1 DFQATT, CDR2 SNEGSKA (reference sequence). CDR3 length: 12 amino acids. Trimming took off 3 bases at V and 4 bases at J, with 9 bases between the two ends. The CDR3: CSASPQSYGYTF. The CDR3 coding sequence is TGCAGTGCTAGTCCTCAGTCCTATGGCTACACCTTC.

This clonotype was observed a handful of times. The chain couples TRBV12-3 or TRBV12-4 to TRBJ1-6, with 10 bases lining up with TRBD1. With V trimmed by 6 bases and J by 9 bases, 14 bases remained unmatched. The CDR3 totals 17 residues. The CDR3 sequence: CASRFRFGTGVGSPLHF. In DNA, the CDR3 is TGTGCCAGCAGATTCAGATTCGGGACAGGGGTGGGTTCACCCCTCCACTTT.